The rows below give T cell receptor beta chains drawn from one sample of a study of cytotoxic CD8 clonotypes in ibrutinib-treated CLL. Profiled with immunoSEQ multiplex PCR; TCRdb holds only in-frame clones, not every one. Here the sample spans over 150,000 clones, more than 65% being singletons. The specimen comprised PBMCs, sampled after 12 months of ibrutinib treatment. Source of these receptors: a human donor with chronic lymphocytic leukemia. The CDR3 runs from the conserved cysteine through the conserved F or W. The D gene is left open where the match is weak. Clone size, where shown, is once, few, many, or a class for clones that have expanded.

TRBV11-3,.,TRBJ2-1,.,TGTGCCAGCAGCGCTCCGCCAAGGGACCATGAGCAGTTCTTC,CASSAPPRDHEQFF
TRBV10-3,TRBD1,TRBJ2-7,once,TGTGCCATCAGGGGGACAGGGAAGACAGACGAGCAGTACTTC,CAIRGTGKTDEQYF
TRBV11-2,.,TRBJ1-4,.,TGTGCCAGCAGCTCGGGGGGGCAGGGTAATGAAAAACTGTTTTTT,CASSSGGQGNEKLFF
TRBV5-6,TRBD2,TRBJ2-7,.,TGTGCCAGCAGCTTGGGGGCGGGAGGTAAAACCTACGAGCAGTACTTC,CASSLGAGGKTYEQYF
TRBV4-3,.,TRBJ1-2,.,TGCGCCAGCAGCCGTCTACAGGGTGGGGAGTATGGCTACACCTTC,CASSRLQGGEYGYTF
TRBV28,.,TRBJ1-5,.,TGTGCCAGCATACTTTCCAACGCCTGGCCTAATCAGCCCCAGCATTTT,CASILSNAWPNQPQHF
TRBV6-1,.,TRBJ2-7,.,TGTGCCAGCAGTGAGTTCGGGCAGCAGTACTTC,CASSEFGQQYF
TRBV7-2,TRBD2,TRBJ2-7,.,TGTGCCAGCAGCATTCGGGGCCCTCTAGCGGGTCTCACCGAGCAGTACTTC,CASSIRGPLAGLTEQYF
TRBV6-6,.,TRBJ2-7,.,TGTGCCAGCAGTCAAGGGGTTTACTACGAGCAGTACTTC,CASSQGVYYEQYF
TRBV7-9,.,TRBJ1-1,once,TGTGCCAGCAGCTTAGCGGGGAACACTGAAGCTTTCTTT,CASSLAGNTEAFF
TRBV7-2,.,TRBJ2-7,.,TGTGCCAGCAGCTTATTGATGGAAGGTAGAAAGTACTTC,CASSLLMEGRKYF
TRBV28,TRBD2,TRBJ2-5,.,TGTGCCAGCGGGTCCTCTCTAGCGGGAGGGTTAGAGACCCAGTACTTC,CASGSSLAGGLETQYF
TRBV28,.,TRBJ1-2,few,TGTGCCAGCAGAAACCACCTCCGCCCCAAAACAACTAACTATGGCTACACCTTC,CASRNHLRPKTTNYGYTF
TRBV30,.,TRBJ1-2,.,TGTGCCTGGACGGGGACCCTGCATAAAGGTGGCTACACCTTC,CAWTGTLHKGGYTF
TRBV28,TRBD2,TRBJ2-3,.,TGTGCCAGCAGTTTAACCAGGACTAGCGGGAGACCAGATACGCAGTATTTT,CASSLTRTSGRPDTQYF
TRBV18,TRBD1,TRBJ1-3,.,TGTGCCAGCTCACAACAGACAGGGGACCACTCTGGAAACACCATATATTTT,CASSQQTGDHSGNTIYF
TRBV6-5,.,TRBJ1-1,.,TGTGCCAGTCGGAGAAATGAAGCTTTCTTT,CASRRNEAFF
TRBV7-2,TRBD2,TRBJ2-5,.,TGTGCCAGCAGCTTAGTGGGCCCGGGAGCAGCGGGGGAGACCCAGTACTTC,CASSLVGPGAAGETQYF
TRBV6-1,TRBD1,TRBJ2-3,.,TGTGCCAGCAGTGTAACGACAGGGGGCACAGATACGCAGTATTTT,CASSVTTGGTDTQYF
TRBV7-2,TRBD2,TRBJ2-7,.,TGTGCCAGCAGCCCAACCGTGGGGGGGAACTACGAGCAGTACTTC,CASSPTVGGNYEQYF
TRBV10-3,.,TRBJ2-7,.,TGTGCCATCAGTGAGAGACAGGCTTACGAGCAGTACTTC,CAISERQAYEQYF
TRBV9,.,TRBJ1-6,.,TGTGCCAGCAGCGTAGAGGGAGGCTATAATTCACCCCTCCACTTT,CASSVEGGYNSPLHF
TRBV4-2,TRBD2,TRBJ2-5,.,TGTGCCAGCAGCCGACGACTAGCGGGGGGGCCGGGGGCTCTAGAGACCCAGTACTTC,CASSRRLAGGPGALETQYF
TRBV7-2,.,TRBJ2-7,.,TGTGCCAGCAGCCTGACCTACGAGCAGTACTTC,CASSLTYEQYF
TRBV11-2,.,TRBJ2-3,.,TGTGCCAGCAGCTTAGATCGCGGTGGACGGGGGGCTTGGACAGATACGCAGTATTTT,CASSLDRGGRGAWTDTQYF
TRBV13,.,TRBJ1-6,.,TGTGCCAGCAGAGACAGGAGCTCCTATAATTCACCCCTCCACTTT,CASRDRSSYNSPLHF
TRBV2,.,TRBJ1-3,once,TGTGCCAGCAGTGAACGGGTTCTGAGCTCTGGAAACACCATATATTTT,CASSERVLSSGNTIYF
TRBV28,TRBD2,TRBJ2-3,once,TGTGCCAGCAGTTCCCGGGCTAGCGGGAGAGATACGCAGTATTTT,CASSSRASGRDTQYF
TRBV29-1,.,TRBJ1-1,.,TGCAGCGTTGAACAGTCTAAGGGCACTGAAGCTTTCTTT,CSVEQSKGTEAFF
TRBV28,TRBD2,TRBJ2-3,.,TGTGCCAGCCGGAAAAGGCCCGGGACTAGCGGGAGGGCGGTTATAGATACGCAGTATTTT,CASRKRPGTSGRAVIDTQYF